Listed below are T cell receptor beta chains from one sample, sequenced in a study of blood T cells in healthy people across ages. TCRdb called the 5' RACE reads again in MiXCR, with one record for every CDR3 protein. Among about 930,000 distinct CDR3 sequences listed, 25% to 35% were seen once. Another study also made use of these data, one on T cells of mothers and their children.

The sample was blood. All receptors derive from a middle-aged woman in good health. The CDR3 runs from the conserved cysteine through the conserved F or W. D genes are given only for firm matches. The size field is filled for only some rows; it gives once, few, many or a size class.

J gene: TRBJ1-1
CDR3 length: 19
D gene: TRBD1
V gene: TRBV15
clone size: many
CDR3 protein: CATSRDPGQGKAGSTEAFF
CDR3 DNA: TGTGCCACCAGCAGAGACCCGGGACAGGGTAAGGCTGGGAGCACTGAAGCTTTCTTT

J gene: TRBJ1-2
CDR3 length: 15
D gene: NA
V gene: TRBV4-1
clone size: NA
CDR3 protein: CASSQATDSYYGYTF
CDR3 DNA: TGCGCCAGCAGCCAAGCCACCGACAGCTACTATGGCTACACCTTC

J gene: TRBJ1-6
CDR3 length: 16
D gene: TRBD1
V gene: TRBV7-9
clone size: once
CDR3 protein: CASSPSGGGSNSPLHF
CDR3 DNA: TGTGCCAGCAGCCCTTCTGGAGGGGGCAGTAATTCACCCCTCCACTTT

J gene: TRBJ1-2
CDR3 length: 17
D gene: TRBD1
V gene: TRBV6-1
clone size: NA
CDR3 protein: CASRQDREKAAGYGYTF
CDR3 DNA: TGTGCCAGCAGACAGGACAGGGAGAAGGCCGCTGGCTATGGCTACACCTTC

J gene: TRBJ1-1
CDR3 length: 15
D gene: TRBD1
V gene: TRBV7-8
clone size: many
CDR3 protein: CASSLGDSFYTEAFF
CDR3 DNA: TGTGCCAGCAGCTTGGGGGACAGTTTTTACACTGAAGCTTTCTTT

J gene: TRBJ1-1
CDR3 length: 14
D gene: NA
V gene: TRBV14
clone size: NA
CDR3 protein: CASSPNWGRTEAFF
CDR3 DNA: TGTGCCAGCAGCCCTAATTGGGGGCGGACTGAAGCTTTCTTT

J gene: TRBJ2-5
CDR3 length: 16
D gene: TRBD1
V gene: TRBV19
clone size: NA
CDR3 protein: CASSGGTGRVQETQYF
CDR3 DNA: TGTGCCAGTAGTGGGGGGACAGGGCGAGTCCAAGAGACCCAGTACTTC

J gene: TRBJ2-3
CDR3 length: 14
D gene: NA
V gene: TRBV7-6
clone size: many
CDR3 protein: CASSLDSHTDTQYF
CDR3 DNA: TGTGCCAGCAGCTTAGACAGCCACACAGATACGCAGTATTTT

J gene: TRBJ1-2
CDR3 length: 11
D gene: NA
V gene: TRBV29-1
clone size: many
CDR3 protein: CRLYRVYGYTF
CDR3 DNA: TGCAGGTTGTACAGGGTGTATGGCTACACCTTC

J gene: TRBJ2-2
CDR3 length: 13
D gene: NA
V gene: TRBV6-2/TRBV6-3
clone size: few
CDR3 protein: CASSYLDTGELFF
CDR3 DNA: TGTGCCAGCAGTTACCTCGACACCGGGGAGCTGTTTTTT

J gene: TRBJ2-7
CDR3 length: 14
D gene: NA
V gene: TRBV2
clone size: NA
CDR3 protein: CASLREKGLGEQYF
CDR3 DNA: TGTGCCAGCTTGAGGGAAAAGGGCCTCGGCGAGCAGTACTTC

J gene: TRBJ1-2
CDR3 length: 12
D gene: NA
V gene: TRBV3-1
clone size: few
CDR3 protein: CASSLGTVGYTF
CDR3 DNA: TGTGCCAGCAGCCTCGGGACGGTCGGCTACACCTTC

J gene: TRBJ2-7
CDR3 length: 15
D gene: TRBD1
V gene: TRBV3-1
clone size: NA
CDR3 protein: CASSPSGQGVVEQYF
CDR3 DNA: TGTGCCAGCAGCCCCAGCGGCCAGGGGGTAGTCGAGCAGTACTTC

J gene: TRBJ2-2
CDR3 length: 14
D gene: NA
V gene: TRBV20-1
clone size: few
CDR3 protein: CSARGGANTGELFF
CDR3 DNA: TGCAGTGCTAGAGGGGGGGCGAACACCGGGGAGCTGTTTTTT

J gene: TRBJ2-7
CDR3 length: 14
D gene: NA
V gene: TRBV19
clone size: NA
CDR3 protein: CASSFGTHIYEQYF
CDR3 DNA: TGTGCCAGTAGTTTCGGGACACACATCTACGAGCAGTACTTC

J gene: TRBJ2-1
CDR3 length: 13
D gene: NA
V gene: TRBV20-1
clone size: few
CDR3 protein: CSARVRTEGEQFF
CDR3 DNA: TGCAGTGCTAGGGTAAGGACAGAGGGTGAGCAGTTCTTC

J gene: TRBJ2-7
CDR3 length: 15
D gene: NA
V gene: TRBV27
clone size: few
CDR3 protein: CANSYRRPSTSEQYF
CDR3 DNA: TGTGCCAACAGTTACAGGAGGCCCAGTACCAGCGAGCAGTACTTC

J gene: TRBJ2-1
CDR3 length: 14
D gene: NA
V gene: TRBV11-2
clone size: NA
CDR3 protein: CASSLAISYNEQFF
CDR3 DNA: TGTGCCAGCAGCCTGGCGATCTCCTACAATGAGCAGTTCTTC

J gene: TRBJ1-2
CDR3 length: 13
D gene: NA
V gene: TRBV2
clone size: NA
CDR3 protein: CASKVGVDYGYTF
CDR3 DNA: TGTGCCAGCAAAGTGGGCGTAGACTATGGCTACACCTTC

J gene: TRBJ2-7
CDR3 length: 15
D gene: NA
V gene: TRBV27
clone size: NA
CDR3 protein: CASSQPRRGTYEQYF
CDR3 DNA: TGTGCCAGCAGCCAACCTAGGAGAGGAACCTACGAGCAGTACTTC

J gene: TRBJ1-2
CDR3 length: 13
D gene: NA
V gene: TRBV6-2/TRBV6-3
clone size: few
CDR3 protein: CASSYSAVYGYTF
CDR3 DNA: TGTGCCAGCAGTTATTCGGCGGTCTATGGCTACACCTTC

J gene: TRBJ1-6
CDR3 length: 17
D gene: NA
V gene: TRBV7-8
clone size: few
CDR3 protein: CASSQGRDISTNSPLHF
CDR3 DNA: TGTGCCAGCAGCCAAGGTCGGGACATCTCTACCAATTCACCCCTCCACTTT

J gene: TRBJ1-1
CDR3 length: 14
D gene: NA
V gene: TRBV4-3
clone size: NA
CDR3 protein: CASSQGWGLTEAFF
CDR3 DNA: TGCGCCAGCAGCCAAGGCTGGGGTCTGACTGAAGCTTTCTTT

J gene: TRBJ2-2
CDR3 length: 16
D gene: TRBD1
V gene: TRBV4-1
clone size: NA
CDR3 protein: CASSHRQGADTGELFF
CDR3 DNA: TGCGCCAGCAGCCACCGACAGGGGGCGGACACCGGGGAGCTGTTTTTT

J gene: TRBJ2-5
CDR3 length: 13
D gene: NA
V gene: TRBV21-1
clone size: few
CDR3 protein: CASGTISQETQYF
CDR3 DNA: TGTGCCAGCGGCACAATCTCCCAAGAGACCCAGTACTTC

J gene: TRBJ2-3
CDR3 length: 14
D gene: NA
V gene: TRBV28
clone size: NA
CDR3 protein: CASSSSTGIYTQYF
CDR3 DNA: TGTGCCAGCAGTAGCTCTACAGGGATTTATACGCAGTATTTT

J gene: TRBJ2-7
CDR3 length: 14
D gene: TRBD2
V gene: TRBV20-1
clone size: NA
CDR3 protein: CSAGTSDAYNEQYF
CDR3 DNA: TGCAGTGCGGGGACTAGCGATGCCTACAATGAGCAGTACTTC

J gene: TRBJ2-1
CDR3 length: 12
D gene: NA
V gene: TRBV3-1
clone size: few
CDR3 protein: CASSHGQGRAFF
CDR3 DNA: TGTGCCAGCAGCCATGGGCAGGGGAGGGCGTTCTTC

J gene: TRBJ2-1
CDR3 length: 15
D gene: TRBD2
V gene: TRBV20-1
clone size: few
CDR3 protein: CSAKRLAGGLGEQFF
CDR3 DNA: TGCAGTGCTAAGCGACTAGCGGGGGGGCTAGGTGAGCAGTTCTTC

J gene: TRBJ2-5
CDR3 length: 15
D gene: NA
V gene: TRBV7-9
clone size: NA
CDR3 protein: CASSLASGGSETQYF
CDR3 DNA: TGTGCCAGCAGCTTAGCTTCGGGGGGCTCTGAGACCCAGTACTTC

J gene: TRBJ2-1
CDR3 length: 15
D gene: TRBD2
V gene: TRBV2
clone size: few
CDR3 protein: CASRRLAGGQNEQFF
CDR3 DNA: TGTGCCAGCAGGCGGCTAGCGGGGGGGCAAAATGAGCAGTTCTTC

J gene: TRBJ2-5
CDR3 length: 17
D gene: TRBD2
V gene: TRBV12-3/TRBV12-4
clone size: few
CDR3 protein: CASTSPGTSGGRETQYF
CDR3 DNA: TGTGCCAGCACCTCACCGGGGACTAGCGGTGGCCGGGAGACCCAGTACTTC

J gene: TRBJ1-2
CDR3 length: 14
D gene: NA
V gene: TRBV20-1
clone size: NA
CDR3 protein: CSAGIGEGTHGYTF
CDR3 DNA: TGCAGTGCTGGGATAGGCGAGGGGACCCATGGCTACACCTTC

J gene: TRBJ2-7
CDR3 length: 14
D gene: NA
V gene: TRBV10-3
clone size: many
CDR3 protein: CAISEPQFSYEQYF
CDR3 DNA: TGTGCCATCAGTGAGCCTCAATTCTCCTACGAGCAGTACTTC

J gene: TRBJ1-2
CDR3 length: 14
D gene: NA
V gene: TRBV2
clone size: few
CDR3 protein: CASTEGAPKEGYTF
CDR3 DNA: TGTGCCAGCACCGAAGGGGCTCCCAAGGAAGGCTACACCTTC

J gene: TRBJ2-1
CDR3 length: 14
D gene: TRBD1
V gene: TRBV11-2
clone size: NA
CDR3 protein: CASSPIRGHNEQFF
CDR3 DNA: TGTGCCAGCAGCCCAATCAGGGGGCACAATGAGCAGTTCTTC

J gene: TRBJ2-7
CDR3 length: 12
D gene: NA
V gene: TRBV28
clone size: NA
CDR3 protein: CASSGSYYEQYF
CDR3 DNA: TGTGCCAGCAGTGGGTCCTATTACGAGCAGTACTTC

J gene: TRBJ2-1
CDR3 length: 13
D gene: TRBD1
V gene: TRBV7-2
clone size: NA
CDR3 protein: CASRQTGVYEQFF
CDR3 DNA: TGTGCCAGCAGACAGACAGGGGTTTACGAGCAGTTCTTC

J gene: TRBJ1-1
CDR3 length: 15
D gene: NA
V gene: TRBV20-1
clone size: NA
CDR3 protein: CSARDPGPGLAEAFF
CDR3 DNA: TGCAGTGCTAGAGATCCCGGACCGGGGTTAGCTGAAGCTTTCTTT

J gene: TRBJ2-7
CDR3 length: 14
D gene: TRBD1
V gene: TRBV29-1
clone size: many
CDR3 protein: CSARGGQDSYEQYF
CDR3 DNA: TGCAGCGCCAGAGGAGGACAGGACTCCTACGAGCAGTACTTC